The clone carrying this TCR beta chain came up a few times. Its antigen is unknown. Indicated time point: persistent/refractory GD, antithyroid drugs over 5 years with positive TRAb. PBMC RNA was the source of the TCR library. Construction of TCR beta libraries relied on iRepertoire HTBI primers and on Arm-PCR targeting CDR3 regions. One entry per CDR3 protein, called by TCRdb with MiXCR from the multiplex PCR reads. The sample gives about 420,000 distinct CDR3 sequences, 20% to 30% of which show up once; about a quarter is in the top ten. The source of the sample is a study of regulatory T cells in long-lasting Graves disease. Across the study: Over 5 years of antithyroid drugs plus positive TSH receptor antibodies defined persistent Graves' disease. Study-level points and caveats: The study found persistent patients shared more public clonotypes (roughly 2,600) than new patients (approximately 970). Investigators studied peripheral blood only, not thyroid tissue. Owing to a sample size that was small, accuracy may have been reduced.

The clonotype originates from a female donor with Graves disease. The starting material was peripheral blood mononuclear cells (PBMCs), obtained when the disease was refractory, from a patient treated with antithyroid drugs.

The CDR3: CASSLLAAPYEQYF. The CDR3 nucleotides are TGTGCCAGCAGCTTGTTGGCCGCCCCCTACGAGCAGTACTTC. The chain employs TRBV5-6 and TRBJ2-7; the D is unclear. V was pared by 1 base and J by 2 bases, with 10 bases between. This CDR3 has 14 residues. The germline V gene has CDR1 SGHDT and CDR2 YYEEEE.